The sequence of this T cell receptor (beta chain) was determined in a study of CD8 T cells in ankylosing spondylitis. General observations from the study: Ankylosing spondylitis blood seemed to carry a telltale TCR beta motif made of about 8 highly homologous variants.

J gave up 5 bases and V 3 bases, and 3 bases lay outside the gene matches. The CDR3 has 14 amino acids. Per germline, CDR1 MGHDK and CDR2 SYGVNS. Turning to this clonotype: The antigen remains undetermined.

TCRdb analysed the 5' RACE reads with MiXCR anew, one entry per CDR3 protein. The sample contains fewer than 500,000 distinct CDR3 sequences, roughly 26% of which appear only once. J is TRBJ1-4 and V is TRBV25-1, with 7 bases lining up with TRBD1. The source is a male donor with ankylosing spondylitis. Source material: blood, either unsorted or a sorted T cell fraction (not recorded which). CDR3 amino acids: CASSDQTGNEKLFF. CDR3 DNA: TGTGCCAGCAGTGACCAGACAGGGAATGAAAAACTGTTTTTT.